The 20 T cell receptor beta chains below were found in one sample sequenced in a study of T cells expressing NK-cell markers. TCRdb re-called the 5' RACE reads; every CDR3 protein appears as one record, without DNA. In all, the sample yields 500,000 to 600,000 distinct CDR3 sequences. The sequenced sample was blood T cells: a sorted CD56 or NKG2C T cell subset, CD4+ or CD8+ T cells, or bulk PBMC T cells (not recorded which). All receptors come from a young man in good health.

The chain uses TRBV7-9 and TRBJ2-7; TCRdb's D call of TRBD2 is untestable without DNA. Germline V gene sequence: CDR1 SEHNR, CDR2 FQNEAQ (reference sequence). The CDR3 loop spans 14 amino acids. This chain's CDR3 is CASSWRAGGSEQYF.

This chain links TRBV12-3 or TRBV12-4 with TRBJ2-1; TCRdb indicates TRBD2, and absent DNA this call remains unverified. The CDR3 has 15 amino acids. The CDR3 is CASSSGTRAHNEQFF.

The chain links TRBV24-1 to TRBJ2-4; with no DNA, the TCRdb D assignment of TRBD1 cannot be verified. CDR1 is KGHDR, CDR2 SFDVKD, per germline. The CDR3 consists of 14 residues. The CDR3 loop is CATSERDGKNIQYF.

The chain has TRBV20-1 and TRBJ2-1; TCRdb picks TRBD1, but there is no DNA to check that call. The V gene's germline CDR1 is DFQATT and CDR2 SNEGSKA (reference sequence). The CDR3 sequence is 16 residues long. The CDR3 sequence is CSARGGSRSFYNEQFF.

This chain uses TRBV12-3 or TRBV12-4 with TRBJ1-1; TCRdb's assignment of TRBD1 cannot be checked, as there is no DNA. This CDR3 is built from 13 residues. The CDR3 is CASRTGHLTEAFF.

The rearrangement joins TRBV7-2 to TRBJ2-5; the D call of TRBD2 rests on TCRdb alone, since no DNA is present to check it. This CDR3 has 15 residues. Germline CDR1 SGHTA, CDR2 FQGNSA. The chain's CDR3 is CASRKTGTSQETQYF.

V is TRBV15 and J is TRBJ2-1; the TRBD2 assignment by TCRdb is unverifiable without DNA. Germline loops: CDR1 LNHNV, CDR2 YYDKDF (reference sequence). This CDR3 has 16 residues. The CDR3 reads CATSRPSGRVTNEQFF.

The rearrangement links TRBV6-5 to TRBJ2-3; the D gene TCRdb calls, TRBD1, cannot be checked with no DNA. This CDR3 spans 14 amino acids. Per the germline V gene, CDR1 is MNHEY and CDR2 is SVGAGI. CDR3 in amino acids: CASSYTGVTDTQYF.

This chain connects TRBV29-1 to TRBJ2-4; TCRdb designates TRBD1, a call that cannot be tested without DNA. The V gene's germline CDR1 is SQVTM and CDR2 ANQGSEA. The CDR3 has 14 amino acids. This CDR3 is CSVSGGQGRYIQYF.

The CDR3 reads CASSPGLNTEAFF. The chain couples TRBV18 to TRBJ1-1. This CDR3 has 13 residues. In germline, CDR1 is KGHSH, CDR2 LQKENI.

The chain combines TRBV7-9 with TRBJ2-1. This CDR3 contains 15 residues. The germline gives CDR1 SEHNR, CDR2 FQNEAQ (reference sequence). The CDR3 region is CASSSVKSNANEQFF.

The chain carries TRBV7-9 and TRBJ2-5; TCRdb calls TRBD1, which cannot be checked without DNA. This CDR3 is built from 13 residues. Germline V gene sequence: CDR1 SEHNR, CDR2 FQNEAQ (reference sequence). CDR3 region: CATGTGYQETQYF.

This chain uses TRBV6-1 with TRBJ1-1; TCRdb indicates TRBD1, and absent DNA this call remains unverified. CDR3 length: 13 residues. From germline, CDR1 is MNHNS and CDR2 SASEGT. The CDR3: CATTGGGGTEAFF.

The chain couples TRBV5-5 to TRBJ1-6; TCRdb reports TRBD1, a call that lacks DNA to check it against. The CDR3 contains 16 residues. Germline V CDR1 and CDR2: SGHKS, YYEKEE (reference sequence). The CDR3 loop reads CASSLAHRDGNSPLHF.

The chain uses TRBV7-2 and TRBJ1-2; TCRdb outputs TRBD1, but without DNA this stays unchecked. The CDR3 runs 16 residues. CDR1 is SGHTA, CDR2 FQGNSA, per germline. The CDR3 sequence: CASSSRTGGGGSGYTF.

CDR3: CASSLPNFEKLFF. The chain combines TRBV5-5 with TRBJ1-4. CDR3 length: 13 amino acids. Germline lookup yields CDR1 SGHKS and CDR2 YYEKEE (reference sequence). Full variable domain (outside the CDR3, taken from reference TRBV5-5 and TRBJ1-4): DAGVTQSPTHLIKTRGQQVTLRCSPISGHKSVSWYQQVLGQGPQFIFQYYEKEERGRGNFPDRFSARQFPNYSSELNVNALLLGDSALYLCASSLPNFEKLFFGSGTQLSVL.

The chain couples TRBV5-1 to TRBJ2-3; without DNA, the TCRdb call of TRBD1 cannot be checked. Germline loops: CDR1 SGHRS, CDR2 YFSETQ. The CDR3 length is 16 residues. The CDR3 spells CASSTPGAQSADTQYF. The full variable domain, with the rest looked up from reference TRBV5-1 and TRBJ2-3, is KAGVTQTPRYLIKTRGQQVTLSCSPISGHRSVSWYQQTPGQGLQFLFEYFSETQRNKGNFPGRFSGRQFSNSRSEMNVSTLELGDSALYLCASSTPGAQSADTQYFGPGTRLTVL.

The rearrangement uses TRBV7-8 and TRBJ2-1; without DNA, the TCRdb call of TRBD2 cannot be checked. Germline CDR1 SGHVS, CDR2 FQNEAQ. The CDR3 totals 17 residues. CDR3 amino acids: CASSLASAGWSVNEQFF.

This chain connects TRBV10-2 to TRBJ2-5; the TCRdb call, TRBD2, lacks DNA for checking. Germline assignment: CDR1 WSHSY and CDR2 SAAADI. The CDR3 runs 12 residues. The CDR3 spells CASSLRERTQYF.

The chain combines TRBV9 with TRBJ2-2; TCRdb proposes TRBD1, but this gene call is untestable without DNA. This CDR3 has 18 amino acids. CDR1 is SGDLS, CDR2 YYNGEE, per germline. The CDR3 spells CASSGTTGFQSNTGELFF.